A single sample gave rise to the 10 T cell receptor beta chains below, sequenced in a study of T-cell memory formation after mild COVID-19. Via MiXCR, TCRdb re-called the 5' RACE reads, giving one row per CDR3 protein. Of hundreds of thousands of distinct CDR3 sequences listed, approximately 21% are singletons. Specimen: PBMCs or a T cell subset sorted from them (not recorded which). The receptors originated from an adult woman who had mild COVID-19 (a few samples of this study predate the infection). Cell type and time point are not known.

The V and J genes are TRBV7-2 and TRBJ1-4, with D unresolved. V shed 4 bases and J shed 6 bases, with 6 bases lying between them. Germline CDR1 and CDR2: SGHTA and FQGNSA. CDR3 length equals 12 residues. The CDR3 nucleotides read TGTGCCAGCAGCTCTCCGTATGAAAAACTGTTTTTT. Its translation: CASSSPYEKLFF.

In its sample, this clonotype was seen a few times. This sequence joins TRBV30 and TRBJ2-1; D gene unclear. Trimming pared 7 bases from V and 4 bases from J, leaving 11 bases between. CDR1 is GTSNPN, CDR2 SVGIG, per germline (reference sequence). CDR3 length equals 12 residues. CDR3 region: CAYRPGYNEQFF. CDR3 nucleotide sequence: TGTGCCTACCGGCCGGGTTACAATGAGCAGTTCTTC.

V usage is TRBV30 and J usage is TRBJ2-7; 10 nucleotides line up with TRBD1. The J segment lost 3 bases and the V segment lost 5 bases, leaving 7 bases of the junction unmatched. CDR3 size: 14 residues. The germline CDR1 and CDR2 sequences are GTSNPN and SVGIG (reference sequence). This chain's CDR3 is CAWGPGTGDYEQYF. In DNA, the CDR3 is TGTGCCTGGGGGCCCGGGACAGGGGACTACGAGCAGTACTTC.

In this sample, this clonotype turned up a few times. The J gene is TRBJ1-1, the V gene TRBV7-9; D is perhaps TRBD1 (6 bases). Trimming pared 0 bases from V and 2 bases from J, leaving 10 bases between. CDR3 length: 15 amino acids. Germline loops: CDR1 SEHNR, CDR2 FQNEAQ (reference sequence). In nucleotides, the CDR3 is TGTGCCAGCAGCTTAGCCGCCAGGGGTAACACTGAAGCTTTCTTT. Translating it yields CASSLAARGNTEAFF.

In its sample, this clonotype was seen a few times. The chain employs TRBV7-9 and TRBJ2-1, with TRBD2 identical over 7 bases. V lost 5 bases, J lost 9 bases, and 16 bases stayed unmatched. Germline V lookup: CDR1 SEHNR, CDR2 FQNEAQ (reference sequence). The CDR3 contains 16 residues. The CDR3 bases are TGTGCCAGCAGCCCTAAACGCAGCGGGATTCAATCTGAGCAGTTCTTC. This codes for CASSPKRSGIQSEQFF.

The chain carries TRBV7-2 and TRBJ2-3, with unresolved D. Germline values: CDR1 SGHTA, CDR2 FQGNSA. V lost 1 base, J lost 2 bases, and 7 bases lay in between. This CDR3 comprises 14 residues. CDR3 region: CASSLVRTTDTQYF. In DNA, the CDR3 is TGTGCCAGCAGCTTAGTCCGGACCACAGATACGCAGTATTTT.

The genes are TRBV18 and TRBJ2-7, with D tentatively TRBD1 (5 bases). V was shortened by 5 bases and J by 6 bases, with 14 bases between the two germline ends. The CDR3 runs 13 residues. Per the germline V gene, CDR1 is KGHSH and CDR2 is LQKENI. The CDR3 nucleotides are TGTGCCAGCTCAGGCCGTCAGGGATCCGAGCAGTACTTC. Translating gives CASSGRQGSEQYF.

V gene TRBV29-1 combines with J gene TRBJ1-2, with 7 bases identical to TRBD1. CDR1 and CDR2 from the germline V gene are SQVTM and ANQGSEA. The V segment lost 3 bases and the J segment 8 bases; nucleotides outside the gene matches: 12. The CDR3 is made up of 14 amino acids. CDR3 coding DNA: TGCAGCGTTGATGAAGAGGGGGCTGCGGAAGGCTACACCTTC. Translation: CSVDEEGAAEGYTF.

This rearrangement joins TRBV18 to TRBJ2-7; D is perhaps TRBD1 (6 bases). The V end lost 8 bases, the J end lost 0 bases, and 11 bases lay between the germline ends. The CDR3 runs to 13 residues. Germline V gene lookup returns CDR1 KGHSH and CDR2 LQKENI. CDR3 in amino acids: CASRPGHSYEQYF. The CDR3 DNA reads as TGTGCCAGCCGACCGGGACACTCCTACGAGCAGTACTTC.

The chain couples TRBV5-1 to TRBJ1-3; D gene unclear. The CDR3 contains 14 residues. V lost 0 bases and J lost 2, with 6 bases in between. Germline V gene sequence: CDR1 SGHRS, CDR2 YFSETQ. The CDR3 loop is CASSLDEPGNTIYF. The CDR3 DNA is TGCGCCAGCAGCTTGGACGAACCTGGAAACACCATATATTTT.